The following is a T cell receptor (beta chain) sequence with its context. Extractions gave at least 5.5 micrograms of total RNA per sample. The data derive from a study of blood T cells in healthy people across ages. The use of a sample-barcoded 5' primer and a J-beta primer mix characterized a second PCR of 7 to 11 cycles. From the 5' RACE reads, TCRdb called clonotypes with MiXCR, one entry per CDR3 protein. Counted here are about 1.1 million distinct CDR3 sequences, more than 30% occurring once; the ten biggest clones make up 10% to 15%. V was trimmed by 6 bases and J by 4 bases, leaving 13 bases between them. The CDR3 sequence is 13 residues long.

The sample was blood. The V call is TRBV12-3 or TRBV12-4, the J call TRBJ2-7; possibly TRBD1 for D (6 bases). The source is a man between 18 and 35 years old in good health. For the CDR3, the DNA is TGTGCCAGCAGACCAGGGGTTAGATACGAGCAGTACTTC. Its translation: CASRPGVRYEQYF.